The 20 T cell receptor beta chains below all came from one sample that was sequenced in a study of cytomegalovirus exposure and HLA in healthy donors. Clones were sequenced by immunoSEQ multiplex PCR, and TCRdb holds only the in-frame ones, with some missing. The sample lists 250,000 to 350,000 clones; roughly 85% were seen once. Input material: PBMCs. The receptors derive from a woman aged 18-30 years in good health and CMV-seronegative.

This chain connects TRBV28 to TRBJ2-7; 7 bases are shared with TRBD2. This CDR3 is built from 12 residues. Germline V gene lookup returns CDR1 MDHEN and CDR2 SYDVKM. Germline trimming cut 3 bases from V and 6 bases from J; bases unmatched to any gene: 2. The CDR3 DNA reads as TGTGCCAGCAGTTTGCCGGGGGGCGAGCAGTACTTC. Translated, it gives CASSLPGGEQYF.

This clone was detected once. The CDR3 loop is CASGQGLYSGNTIYF. Written as DNA, the CDR3 is TGTGCCAGCGGGCAGGGCCTCTACTCTGGAAACACCATATATTTT. The chain joins TRBV28 to TRBJ1-3; D is perhaps TRBD1 (5 bases). CDR3 length: 15 amino acids. Germline CDR1 reads MDHEN; CDR2 reads SYDVKM. Trimming removed 8 bases from V and 0 bases from J, with 14 bases in between.

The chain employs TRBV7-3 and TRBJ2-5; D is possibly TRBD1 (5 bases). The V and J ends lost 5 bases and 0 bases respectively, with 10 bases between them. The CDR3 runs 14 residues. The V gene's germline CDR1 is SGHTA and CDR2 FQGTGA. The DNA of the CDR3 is TGTGCCAGCAGCCCGAGCAGGGACCAAGAGACCCAGTACTTC. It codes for CASSPSRDQETQYF. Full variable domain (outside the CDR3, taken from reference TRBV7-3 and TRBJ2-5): GAGVSQTPSNKVTEKGKYVELRCDPISGHTALYWYRQSLGQGPEFLIYFQGTGAADDSGLPNDRFFAVRPEGSVSTLKIQRTERGDSAVYLCASSPSRDQETQYFGPGTRLLVL.

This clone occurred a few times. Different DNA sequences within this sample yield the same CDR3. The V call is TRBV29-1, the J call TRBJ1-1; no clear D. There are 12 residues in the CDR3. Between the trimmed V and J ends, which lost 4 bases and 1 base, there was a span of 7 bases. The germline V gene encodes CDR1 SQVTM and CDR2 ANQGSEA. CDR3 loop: CSVVSRNTEAFF. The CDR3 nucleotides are TGCAGCGTTGTATCCCGGAACACTGAAGCTTTCTTT.

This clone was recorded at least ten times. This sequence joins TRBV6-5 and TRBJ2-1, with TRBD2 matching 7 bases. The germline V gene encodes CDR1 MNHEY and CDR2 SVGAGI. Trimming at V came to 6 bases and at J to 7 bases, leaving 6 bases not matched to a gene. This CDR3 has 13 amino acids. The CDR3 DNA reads TGTGCCAGCAGAAACCCAGCGGGAAATGAGCAGTTCTTC. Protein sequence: CASRNPAGNEQFF.

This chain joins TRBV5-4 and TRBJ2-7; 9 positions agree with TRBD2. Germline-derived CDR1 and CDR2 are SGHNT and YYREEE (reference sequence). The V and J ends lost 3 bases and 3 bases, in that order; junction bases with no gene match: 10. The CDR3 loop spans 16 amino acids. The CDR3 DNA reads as TGTGCCAGCAGCTCGGGGGGTTCTAGCGGGATCTACGAGCAGTACTTC. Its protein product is CASSSGGSSGIYEQYF.

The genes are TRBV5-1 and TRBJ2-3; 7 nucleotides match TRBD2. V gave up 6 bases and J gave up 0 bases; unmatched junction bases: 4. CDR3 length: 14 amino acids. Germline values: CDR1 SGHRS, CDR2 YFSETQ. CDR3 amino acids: CASKAGLSTDTQYF. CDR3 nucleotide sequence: TGCGCCAGCAAAGCGGGACTTAGCACAGATACGCAGTATTTT.

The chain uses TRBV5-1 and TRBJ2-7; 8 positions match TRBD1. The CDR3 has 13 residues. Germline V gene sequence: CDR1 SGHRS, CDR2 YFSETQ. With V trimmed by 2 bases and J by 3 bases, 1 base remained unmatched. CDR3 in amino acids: CASSLQGGYEQYF. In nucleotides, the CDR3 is TGCGCCAGCAGCTTACAGGGGGGCTACGAGCAGTACTTC.

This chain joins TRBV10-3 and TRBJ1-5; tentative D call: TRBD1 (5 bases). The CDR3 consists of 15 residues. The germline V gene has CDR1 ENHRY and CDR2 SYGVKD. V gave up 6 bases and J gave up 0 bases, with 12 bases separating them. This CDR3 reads CAISAGGSSNQPQHF. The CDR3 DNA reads TGTGCCATCAGCGCCGGGGGTTCTAGCAATCAGCCCCAGCATTTT.

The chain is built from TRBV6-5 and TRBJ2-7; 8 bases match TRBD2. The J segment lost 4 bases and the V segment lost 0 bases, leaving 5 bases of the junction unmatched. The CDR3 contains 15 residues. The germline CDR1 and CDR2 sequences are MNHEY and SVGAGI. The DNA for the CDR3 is TGTGCCAGCAGTTACTCCGGGACTAGGACTTACGAGCAGTACTTC. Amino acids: CASSYSGTRTYEQYF.

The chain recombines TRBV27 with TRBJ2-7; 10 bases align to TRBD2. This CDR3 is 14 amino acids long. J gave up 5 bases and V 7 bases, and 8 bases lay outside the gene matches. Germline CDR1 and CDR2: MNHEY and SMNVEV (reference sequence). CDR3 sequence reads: CASNPSGRVNEQYF. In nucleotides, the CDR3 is TGTGCCAGCAATCCTAGCGGGAGAGTCAACGAGCAGTACTTC.

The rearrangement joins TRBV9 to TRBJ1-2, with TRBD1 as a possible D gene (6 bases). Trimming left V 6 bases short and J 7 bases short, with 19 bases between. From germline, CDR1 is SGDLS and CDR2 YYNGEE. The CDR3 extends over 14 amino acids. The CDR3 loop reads CASTPGGGPGGYTF. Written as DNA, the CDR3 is TGTGCCAGCACTCCCGGGGGGGGGCCAGGTGGCTACACCTTC.

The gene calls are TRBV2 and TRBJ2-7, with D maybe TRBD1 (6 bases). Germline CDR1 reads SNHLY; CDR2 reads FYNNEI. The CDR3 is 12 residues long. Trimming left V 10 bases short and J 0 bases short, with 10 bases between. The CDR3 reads CAIRTASYEQYF. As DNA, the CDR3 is TGTGCCATTCGGACAGCCTCCTACGAGCAGTACTTC.

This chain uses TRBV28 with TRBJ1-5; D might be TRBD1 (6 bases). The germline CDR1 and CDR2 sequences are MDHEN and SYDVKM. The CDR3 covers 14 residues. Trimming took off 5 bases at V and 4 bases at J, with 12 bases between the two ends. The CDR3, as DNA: TGTGCCAGCAGTCCGAGGACAGCAAATCAGCCCCAGCATTTT. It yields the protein CASSPRTANQPQHF. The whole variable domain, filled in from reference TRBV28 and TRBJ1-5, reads DVKVTQSSRYLVKRTGEKVFLECVQDMDHENMFWYRQDPGLGLRLIYFSYDVKMKEKGDIPEGYSVSREKKERFSLILESASTNQTSMYLCASSPRTANQPQHFGDGTRLSIL.

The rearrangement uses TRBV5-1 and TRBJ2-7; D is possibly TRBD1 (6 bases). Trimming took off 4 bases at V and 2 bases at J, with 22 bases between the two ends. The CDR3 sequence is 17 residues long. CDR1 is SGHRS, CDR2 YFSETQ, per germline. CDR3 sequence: CASSLYPTGFGPYEQYF. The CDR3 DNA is TGCGCCAGCAGCCTGTACCCGACAGGCTTTGGCCCCTACGAGCAGTACTTC.

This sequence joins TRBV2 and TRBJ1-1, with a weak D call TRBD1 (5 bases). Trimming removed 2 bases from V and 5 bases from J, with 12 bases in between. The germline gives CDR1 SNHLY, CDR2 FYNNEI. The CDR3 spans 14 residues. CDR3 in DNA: TGTGCCAGCAGTGAACAGGGAGGGGAAACTGAAGCTTTCTTT. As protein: CASSEQGGETEAFF.

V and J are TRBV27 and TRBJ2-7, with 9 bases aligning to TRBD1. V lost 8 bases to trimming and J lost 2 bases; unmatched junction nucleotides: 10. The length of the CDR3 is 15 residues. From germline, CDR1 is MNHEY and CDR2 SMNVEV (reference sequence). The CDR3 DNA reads TGTGCCAGCCGGACGGGACAGGGCTCACCCTACGAGCAGTACTTC. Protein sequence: CASRTGQGSPYEQYF.

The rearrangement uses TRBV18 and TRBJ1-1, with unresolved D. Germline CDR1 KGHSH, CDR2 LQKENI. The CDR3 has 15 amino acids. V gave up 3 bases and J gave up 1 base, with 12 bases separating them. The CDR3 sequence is CASSPEAAGNTEAFF. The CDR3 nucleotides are TGTGCCAGCTCACCCGAAGCGGCAGGGAACACTGAAGCTTTCTTT.

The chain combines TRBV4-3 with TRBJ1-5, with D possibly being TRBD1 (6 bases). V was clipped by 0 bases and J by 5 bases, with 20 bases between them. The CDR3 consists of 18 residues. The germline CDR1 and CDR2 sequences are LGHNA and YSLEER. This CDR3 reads CASSQERVQRGGHQPQHF. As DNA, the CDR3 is TGCGCCAGCAGCCAAGAGAGGGTCCAAAGAGGGGGACATCAGCCCCAGCATTTT.

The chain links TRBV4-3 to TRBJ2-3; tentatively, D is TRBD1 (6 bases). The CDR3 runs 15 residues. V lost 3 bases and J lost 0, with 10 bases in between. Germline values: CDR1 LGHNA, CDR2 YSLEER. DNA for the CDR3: TGCGCCAGCAGCCAGGGGGCGGGCAGCACAGATACGCAGTATTTT. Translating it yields CASSQGAGSTDTQYF.